These 30 T cell receptor beta chains were sequenced from one sample in a study of Graves' ophthalmopathy and Graves' hyperthyroidism. RNA served as the template for amplifying TCR beta CDR3 regions. In the first round, RT-PCR was carried out with HTBI primers, and a multiplex PCR formed the second round. One entry per CDR3 protein, called by TCRdb with MiXCR from the multiplex PCR reads. This table holds around 400,000 distinct CDR3 sequences, 15% to 20% found once. Sequencing was carried out using peripheral blood. The source is a woman aged 18-29 years with Graves' ophthalmopathy.

This clonotype was counted ten times or more. The chain carries TRBV19 and TRBJ1-5, with 7 nucleotides matching TRBD1. Losses at the gene ends were 5 bases for V and 0 bases for J; bases not matched to a gene: 10. Germline V CDR1 and CDR2: LNHDA, SQIVND (reference sequence). The CDR3 consists of 17 residues. CDR3 in amino acids: CASSWDSSLYSNQPQHF. CDR3 nucleotides: TGTGCCAGTAGTTGGGACAGTAGTCTATATAGCAATCAGCCCCAGCATTTT.

This clonotype has at least ten counts. The chain joins TRBV28 to TRBJ1-2; D is perhaps TRBD1 (5 bases). The germline V gene has CDR1 MDHEN and CDR2 SYDVKM. This CDR3 is built from 15 residues. V was clipped by 3 bases and J by 4 bases, with 15 bases between them. The CDR3 region has the DNA TGTGCCAGCAGTTTGGAGGGGACCCCTGGCTATGGCTACACCTTC. It is translated as CASSLEGTPGYGYTF.

In this sample, this clonotype turned up many times. This chain joins TRBV6-4 and TRBJ2-5; perhaps D is TRBD1 or TRBD2 (5 bases each). V shed 2 bases and J shed 2 bases, with 12 bases lying between them. The CDR3 extends over 15 amino acids. Germline CDR1 reads MRHNA; CDR2 reads SNTAGT. CDR3 bases: TGTGCCAGCAGTGACGGAGTGGGACCGCAAGAGACCCAGTACTTC. It translates to CASSDGVGPQETQYF.

This clonotype was seen repeatedly, ten times or more. The rearrangement joins TRBV6-2 or TRBV6-3 to TRBJ2-2; D remains ambiguous. The length of the CDR3 is 14 residues. Germline V gives CDR1 MNHEY, CDR2 SVGEGT. V was clipped by 5 bases and J by 3 bases, with 10 bases between them. Here the CDR3 DNA reads TGTGCCAGCAGTCCTGGACGGGACACCGGGGAGCTGTTTTTT. This translates into CASSPGRDTGELFF.

This clonotype was found many times. The V and J genes are TRBV4-2 and TRBJ2-7, with TRBD1 identical over 8 bases. J gave up 5 bases and V 7 bases, and 13 bases lay outside the gene matches. Germline V lookup: CDR1 LGHNA, CDR2 YNFKEQ. The CDR3 has 15 amino acids. CDR3 loop: CASNSPGTGVHEQYF. The CDR3 bases are TGTGCCAGCAACTCACCCGGGACAGGAGTCCACGAGCAGTACTTC.

In this sample, this clonotype turned up many times. The CDR3 DNA reads TGTGCCAGCAGTGAAGGGGTGAACACCGGGGAGCTGTTTTTT. Its translation is CASSEGVNTGELFF. This chain connects TRBV6-4 to TRBJ2-2; D possibly corresponds to TRBD1 (5 bases). Looked up from germline, CDR1 is MRHNA and CDR2 is SNTAGT. Trimming removed 3 bases from V and 1 base from J, with 6 bases in between. The CDR3 length is 14 residues.

The table lists this clonotype with many counts. The CDR3 does not end in the conserved phenylalanine or tryptophan, so this is likely a read error. The chain combines TRBV7-6 with TRBJ2-7; 10 nucleotides match TRBD2. The CDR3 spans 15 residues. J gave up 0 bases and V 5 bases, and 4 bases lay outside the gene matches. From germline, CDR1 is SGHVS and CDR2 FNYEAQ. CDR3 bases: TGTGCCAGCAGCCCTCGGACTAGCGGCTCCTACGAGCAGTACCTC. Its protein is CASSPRTSGSYEQYL.

The table lists this clonotype with many counts. The rearrangement uses TRBV6-2 or TRBV6-3 and TRBJ2-7; tentatively, D is TRBD1 or TRBD2 (5 bases each). V was shortened by 5 bases and J by 5 bases, with 19 bases between the two germline ends. CDR3 size: 15 residues. Germline CDR1 and CDR2: MNHEY and SVGEGT. CDR3 DNA sequence: TGTGCCAGCAGTACAGACTTGGGCGAGGGGAACGAGCAGTACTTC. This encodes CASSTDLGEGNEQYF.

In this sample, this clonotype turned up many times. The chain carries TRBV7-9 and TRBJ1-6, with a possible D match to TRBD1 (5 bases). The CDR3 sequence is 13 residues long. Germline V gene data show CDR1 as SEHNR and CDR2 as FQNEAQ (reference sequence). Deletions cut 5 bases from V and 8 bases from J, with 10 bases between. The CDR3 protein is CASSPLRDSPLHF. The CDR3 DNA sequence: TGTGCCAGCAGCCCCCTCAGGGATTCACCCCTCCACTTT.

This clonotype has at least ten counts. The rearrangement uses TRBV7-6 and TRBJ2-6, with D unclear. Trimming removed 1 base at V and 2 bases at J, with 12 bases between. The germline gives CDR1 SGHVS, CDR2 FNYEAQ. This CDR3 contains 17 residues. This chain's CDR3 is CASSLEFGEPGANVLTF. As DNA, the CDR3 is TGTGCCAGCAGCTTAGAGTTCGGAGAACCTGGGGCCAACGTCCTGACTTTC.

The sample holds many counts of this clonotype. The chain employs TRBV6-1 and TRBJ1-5; TRBD1 is a possible D gene (5 bases). This CDR3 comprises 15 residues. The V and J ends lost 6 bases and 0 bases respectively, with 12 bases between them. Germline CDR1 is MNHNS and CDR2 is SASEGT. This CDR3 is CASSGGGGSNQPQHF. In DNA form, the CDR3 reads TGTGCCAGCAGCGGAGGTGGGGGTAGCAATCAGCCCCAGCATTTT.

This clonotype was counted ten times or more. The chain is built from TRBV6-5 and TRBJ2-7; possibly TRBD2 for D (5 bases). The V gene's germline CDR1 is MNHEY and CDR2 SVGAGI. Between the trimmed V and J ends, which lost 7 bases and 4 bases, there was a span of 14 bases. CDR3 length: 13 residues. CDR3 residues: CASTSRTVYEQYF. CDR3 nucleotide sequence: TGTGCCAGCACCAGCCGGACTGTATACGAGCAGTACTTC.

This chain links TRBV20-1 with TRBJ2-5, with TRBD2 identical over 9 bases. The CDR3 consists of 13 residues. Per the germline V gene, CDR1 is DFQATT and CDR2 is SNEGSKA (reference sequence). The CDR3, as DNA: TGCAGCGCGGGGGGGCCTCTCAAAGAGACCCAGTACTTC. Translated: CSAGGPLKETQYF.

The rearrangement links TRBV28 to TRBJ1-5, with 12 bases identical to TRBD1. V trimming: 6 bases; J trimming: 5 bases; junction bases outside the gene matches: 5. This CDR3 is 15 amino acids long. Germline V gene lookup returns CDR1 MDHEN and CDR2 SYDVKM. CDR3 sequence (DNA): TGTGCCAGCAGCGGCGGGACAGGGGGCGATCAGCCCCAGCATTTT. This gives the protein CASSGGTGGDQPQHF. Variable domain in full (rest from reference TRBV28 and TRBJ1-5): DVKVTQSSRYLVKRTGEKVFLECVQDMDHENMFWYRQDPGLGLRLIYFSYDVKMKEKGDIPEGYSVSREKKERFSLILESASTNQTSMYLCASSGGTGGDQPQHFGDGTRLSIL.

V usage is TRBV6-5 and J usage is TRBJ1-6, with a weak D call TRBD1 (6 bases). V lost 0 bases to trimming and J lost 10 bases, with 13 bases between them. The CDR3 runs 15 residues. Germline V gene lookup returns CDR1 MNHEY and CDR2 SVGAGI. CDR3 protein: CASSYSQGQESPLHF. Here the CDR3 DNA reads TGTGCCAGCAGTTACTCGCAGGGGCAAGAGTCACCCCTCCACTTT.

This clonotype was observed at least ten times. This rearrangement joins TRBV27 to TRBJ2-7; 11 nucleotides line up with TRBD2. CDR3 length: 13 residues. In germline, CDR1 is MNHEY, CDR2 SMNVEV (reference sequence). V lost 5 bases to trimming and J lost 3 bases; unmatched junction nucleotides: 0. CDR3 coding DNA: TGTGCCAGCAGTACTAGCGGGGGCTACGAGCAGTACTTC. Translating gives CASSTSGGYEQYF.

This clonotype was seen repeatedly, ten times or more. The rearrangement links TRBV11-1 to TRBJ2-2; D perhaps matches TRBD1 (5 bases). The V and J ends lost 1 base and 7 bases respectively, with 16 bases between them. Germline loops: CDR1 SGHAT, CDR2 FQDESV (reference sequence). The CDR3 runs 16 residues. CDR3 amino acids: CASSLGFRVGGGELFF. The DNA for the CDR3 is TGTGCCAGCAGCTTAGGTTTCAGGGTCGGCGGCGGGGAGCTGTTTTTT.

This clonotype was seen at least ten times. The gene calls are TRBV11-3 and TRBJ2-2; D is undetermined. V lost 3 bases to trimming and J lost 0 bases, with 14 bases between them. The V gene's germline CDR1 is SGHNT and CDR2 YENEEA. This CDR3 has 17 amino acids. CDR3 sequence: CASSLGSRMANTGELFF. The CDR3 DNA reads as TGTGCCAGCAGCTTGGGCTCCAGGATGGCGAACACCGGGGAGCTGTTTTTT.

This clonotype was observed many times. The J gene is TRBJ2-2, the V gene TRBV10-1; D not resolved. CDR3 length: 16 residues. V was trimmed by 6 bases and J by 1 base, leaving 15 bases between them. Germline V CDR1 and CDR2: WNHNN, SYGVQD (reference sequence). The CDR3 sequence: CASRSGLGGNTGELFF. CDR3 nucleotides: TGCGCCAGCAGGAGTGGTCTCGGCGGGAACACCGGGGAGCTGTTTTTT.

This clonotype appeared many times. The rearrangement joins TRBV28 to TRBJ1-5, with 9 positions matching TRBD1. Trimming took 6 bases from V and 2 from J; bases not matched to a gene: 8. CDR3 size: 16 residues. Germline V gene lookup returns CDR1 MDHEN and CDR2 SYDVKM. The CDR3 DNA is TGTGCCAGCAGCTTGACAGGGGGAAATGGCAATCAGCCCCAGCATTTT. This encodes CASSLTGGNGNQPQHF.

The chain joins TRBV6-2 or TRBV6-3 to TRBJ2-3; 9 bases align to TRBD2. V lost 3 bases, J lost 3 bases, and 10 bases stayed unmatched. Germline V CDR1 and CDR2: MNHEY, SVGEGT. The CDR3 consists of 17 residues. CDR3 residues: CASSYVLAGSQTDTQYF. In nucleotides, the CDR3 is TGTGCCAGCAGTTATGTCCTAGCGGGATCGCAGACAGATACGCAGTATTTT.

In its sample, this clonotype was seen many times. The rearrangement joins TRBV29-1 to TRBJ2-7; 9 nucleotides align to TRBD2. The CDR3 is made up of 15 amino acids. Losses at the gene ends were 7 bases for V and 6 bases for J; bases not matched to a gene: 16. Germline V lookup: CDR1 SQVTM, CDR2 ANQGSEA. The CDR3 nucleotides are TGCAGCGCTATACAGGATCTAGCGGGGCCAGGCGAGCAGTACTTC. This gives the protein CSAIQDLAGPGEQYF.

This clonotype appeared many times. V usage is TRBV6-5 and J usage is TRBJ2-7; D call uncertain. From germline, CDR1 is MNHEY and CDR2 SVGAGI. V lost 2 bases and J lost 0, with 11 bases in between. This CDR3 has 15 amino acids. This CDR3 is CASSYVDGPSYEQYF. In DNA form, the CDR3 reads TGTGCCAGCAGTTACGTCGACGGACCCTCCTACGAGCAGTACTTC.

This clonotype came up many times. The gene calls are TRBV11-1 and TRBJ2-5; 12 bases align to TRBD2. The CDR3 totals 19 residues. In germline, CDR1 is SGHAT, CDR2 FQDESV (reference sequence). After removal of 2 bases from V and 3 bases from J, the junction contained 13 bases not matched to a gene. The CDR3 DNA reads TGTGCCAGCAGCTTATCAGCCCGCGCCCTAGCGGGGGGGGAAGAGACCCAGTACTTC. Its protein product is CASSLSARALAGGEETQYF.

There are many counts of this clonotype. The chain has TRBV29-1 and TRBJ2-5, with 8 bases aligning to TRBD2. There are 15 residues in the CDR3. The junction had 11 bases not matched to a gene; V was cut back by 4 bases and J by 4 bases. The germline V gene encodes CDR1 SQVTM and CDR2 ANQGSEA. CDR3 residues: CSVVGQVLAGETQYF. CDR3 DNA: TGCAGCGTTGTGGGGCAAGTTCTAGCGGGAGAGACCCAGTACTTC.

The sample holds many counts of this clonotype. The CDR3 spells CASSIGGSGELFF. The CDR3 region has the DNA TGTGCCAGTAGTATTGGCGGATCCGGGGAGCTGTTTTTT. V gene TRBV19 combines with J gene TRBJ2-2; D ambiguous. CDR1 and CDR2 from the germline V gene are LNHDA and SQIVND (reference sequence). The CDR3 consists of 13 residues. V shed 3 bases and J shed 6 bases, with 8 bases lying between them.

This clonotype was observed a handful of times. The genes are TRBV2 and TRBJ2-7, with TRBD2 matching over 9 bases. CDR3 size: 16 residues. With V trimmed by 4 bases and J by 2 bases, 9 bases remained unmatched. The germline gives CDR1 SNHLY, CDR2 FYNNEI. The CDR3 region has the DNA TGTGCCAGCAGTGCCGGGGGCGGGAGGGGAACCTACGAGCAGTACTTC. Encoded protein: CASSAGGGRGTYEQYF.

This clonotype was picked up many times. The V call is TRBV10-3, the J call TRBJ1-6; D unresolved. With 6 bases removed from V and 6 bases from J, the gap between germline ends came to 12 bases. The CDR3 totals 14 residues. Germline loops: CDR1 ENHRY, CDR2 SYGVKD. Written as DNA, the CDR3 is TGTGCCATCAGACCGACCGAACCTAATTCACCCCTCCACTTT. It yields the protein CAIRPTEPNSPLHF.

There are many counts of this clonotype. The chain employs TRBV5-1 and TRBJ2-7; no definite D call. CDR1 and CDR2 (germline): SGHRS, YFSETQ. The CDR3 runs 15 residues. Trimming shortened V by 0 bases and J by 1 base, and 11 bases separated the two germline ends. The CDR3 here is CASSLEPSGSYEQYF. The CDR3 coding sequence is TGCGCCAGCAGCTTGGAGCCGTCAGGTTCCTACGAGCAGTACTTC.

In this sample, this clonotype turned up many times. The rearrangement links TRBV6-4 to TRBJ1-1; D is ambiguous. Trimming removed 6 bases from V and 0 bases from J, with 8 bases in between. Germline CDR1 MRHNA, CDR2 SNTAGT. There are 13 residues in the CDR3. The CDR3 DNA sequence: TGTGCCAGCAGGAACCATGTGAACACTGAAGCTTTCTTT. It specifies CASRNHVNTEAFF.